This T cell receptor beta chain was observed in a study of cytomegalovirus exposure and HLA in healthy donors (dated by TCRdb to about 2017). Context from the whole study: An earlier analysis of some 550 of the donors reported 250 to 350 Gb of sequence data and some 120 million unique TCR beta sequences from 150 million to 200 million T cells. Both class I and class II loci were covered by HLA typing, at four-digit resolution. All discovery cohort repertoires had been generated on a single sequencing platform. Typing coverage differed by locus: A, B, C, DRB1 and DQB1 were typed in about 629-640 donors, DQA1 in roughly 510, DPA1 in roughly 590, and DPB1 in around 440. A later analysis re-examined previously published TCR beta repertoires from about 670 donors and added high-resolution HLA genotyping to investigate patterns of TCR occurrence. Using immunosequencing, the study profiled T cell repertoires from 666 subjects and related those repertoires to cytomegalovirus serostatus. The study aimed to test whether cataloging public T cell receptors could reveal signatures of past pathogen exposure. A separate validation cohort of 100 to 150 different subjects was used in addition to the approximately 700-subject first cohort. Roughly 290 gigabases of sequencing data and 70 million to 95 million unique TCR sequences made up an early release that covered under 750 HLA-typed donors. On average, 235,054 unique TCR beta nucleotide sequences were sequenced per donor among fewer than 500 genotyped donors of the cohort, with around 19% of those sequences being non-productive. Of the 300 to 500 genotyped donors, over 80% were placed in the genetic ancestry cluster associated with self-reported Caucasian donors. Donor age, sex, ethnicity and CMV serostatus were collected together with the repertoire data. In a later genetic analysis, genome-wide SNP genotypes for about 65% of the roughly 700 donors were used, and that subset was treated as a discovery cohort. Several DR-DQ haplotypes were treated as single units for association and clustering because of strong linkage in the cohort. To predict cytomegalovirus infection status, the study combined high-throughput TCR immunosequencing, statistical association of individual TCRs with disease status, and machine learning. The later analysis used no new phenotypic data to find candidate immune exposures, relying instead on TCR beta sequences and their occurrence across donors. An earlier analysis of nearly 600 of the donors applied high-throughput TCR beta sequencing to assess whether each TCR beta V gene segment acted as functional or pseudogenic.

The cohort comprised fewer than 700 healthy bone marrow donors. All cohort members were sampled while nominally healthy, although unrecorded immune exposures were likely present. The donor tested CMV seronegative and was one of the 352 seronegative cohort members. A peripheral blood sample was provided by each donor, and peripheral blood mononuclear cells were used for TCR beta sequencing. Genomic DNA extraction from the blood cell samples was performed with the Qiagen DNeasy Blood Extraction Kit. Library preparation was by the immunoSEQ multiplex PCR assay. For the multiplex PCR, a mixture combining 60 forward primers for TCR Vbeta segments and 13 reverse primers for TCR Jbeta segments was used. A multiplex PCR assay on genomic DNA amplified the CDR3 region of rearranged TCR beta genes. The amplified TCR beta libraries were sequenced on the Illumina HiSeq System as 87-base-pair reads. In the source study's methods: Across the 640 or so repertoires, a later analysis counted 80 million or so unique TCR beta chains, approximately 12 million of which were shared by at least two donors. To remove PCR and sequencing errors, raw reads were error-corrected and collapsed into unique sequences using a nearest-neighbor algorithm that merged closely related sequences. To assign V, D and J gene segments, CDR3 sequences were aligned to IMGT reference sequences. For a sequence to be retained, at least a six-nucleotide match to both a V gene segment and a J gene segment was required. Rearrangements were called productive when the CDR3 lacked stop codons and stayed in frame with V and J; all others were non-productive. Following IMGT convention, CDR3 was defined as the stretch from the second conserved V-encoded cysteine to the conserved J-encoded phenylalanine. The earlier analysis of about 530 of the donors excluded any sequence lacking an unambiguous match to a single V gene segment. In an earlier analysis of approximately 560 of the donors, a V segment was called functional when productive rearrangements were above 56.7%, and segregating when the standard deviation between donors exceeded 5%. A statistical classification framework was built to diagnose cytomegalovirus status from the catalog of TCR beta chain sequences. A later analysis assigned V and J genes by comparing TCR nucleotide sequences with IMGT/GENE-DB human TR gene sequences. The TCRdist pipeline was used in a later analysis to assign CDR3 sequences and most-parsimonious VDJ recombination scenarios. In a later analysis, each TCR beta chain was defined by its CDR3 amino acid sequence together with its V-gene family, and reads lacking a unique V-gene family were excluded. In a later analysis, 450 to 600 highly shared, low-generation-probability nucleotide sequences were removed to address suspected cross-contamination and a sequencing artifact. A later analysis calculated a clonal expansion index for each public chain from normalized within-repertoire ranks of inferred template counts. Generation probabilities in a later analysis came from a VDJ recombination model fitted to out-of-frame rearrangements, and those results were checked against IGoR. In a later analysis, hypergeometric tests were used to score TCR-TCR, TCR-HLA and TCR-CMV co-occurrence, with a repertoire-size bias correction applied to TCR pairs. To estimate false discovery rates, a later analysis permuted the HLA or CMV assignments 20 times. A later analysis grouped co-occurring TCRs with DBSCAN, adding TCRdist sequence similarity when clustering within HLA-allele-positive subsets. Repertoires with fewer than 30,000 or more than 120,000 public chains were left out of co-occurrence clustering, as were several repertoires with anomalous nucleotide sharing. In TCRdb, the immuneACCESS table is reduced to in-frame sequences with V and J assigned. These tables do not hold every clone; where another copy was compared, an unresolved V gene accounts for under half, and the others remain unexplained. V and J calls and clone size are those listed in that table; D and trimming were worked out from the DNA. The table for this sample shows about 130,000 clones. Of the sample, just under 2% falls within the top ten clones.

As regards this clone: Its antigen remains unidentified.

Paper-wide results and their limitations: Compared with equally common non-associated chains, HLA-associated TCR beta chains in a later analysis were more clonally expanded and had lower generation probabilities. An association between a missense DCLRE1C variant and V-gene and J-gene trimming of TCR beta chains was found in a later genetic analysis and replicated in an independent cohort. A later genetic analysis reported fewer N-insertions in productive TCRs among donors in an Asian-associated ancestry cluster than the roughly 620-donor mean. Roughly uniform sequencing depth across donors was assumed in presence/absence analyses, although this assumption may not hold. Cytomegalovirus status was reported to be diagnosed by the classifier with high specificity and sensitivity in both the original and validation cohorts. A further reported finding was that TCR beta sequences accurately predicted the HLA-A and HLA-B alleles for most subjects in the first cohort. The study gave a list of about 170 TCR beta chains associated with cytomegalovirus. In vitro tests confirmed that a few of the cytomegalovirus-associated TCR beta chains recognize cytomegalovirus antigens. Only TCR beta chains were sequenced in this cohort, and the absence of alpha or paired-chain data limited detectable features. In an earlier analysis of about 600 of the donors, most TCR beta V segments appeared in productive rearrangements about 87% or about 30% of the time, broadly matching IMGT annotations. In a later analysis, most CMV-associated TCR beta chains were found to appear HLA-restricted, with HLA associations seemingly driven largely by CMV exposure. In a later analysis, TCR association rates were found to vary across HLA loci, with the most associated TCRs seen for DRB1 alleles and the fewest for HLA-C alleles. Because some donors lacked HLA typing at each locus, the association tests relied only on the typed subset. For the cohort, immune exposure information was limited to CMV serostatus. The sequencing pipeline was judged likely to have produced a cluster of highly shared sequence variants as a technical artifact. It was suggested by the authors that the approach could potentially be generalized to other disease states and immunological phenotypes. Because counts were too low, seventeen rarely observed V segments, including chromosome 9 orphons, were excluded from the earlier analysis of about 500 of the donors. In a later analysis, some 17,000 TCR beta sequences were associated with specific HLA alleles at a false discovery rate of 0.05. Strong co-occurrence of HLA alleles, especially DR and DQ, made assigning TCR associations to individual alleles difficult. Several of the top co-occurrence clusters appeared to be linked to parvovirus B19, influenza, CMV and Epstein-Barr virus, according to a later analysis. Most TCR sequences were seen in very few donors, while some public TCRs were found in many individuals. Linkage disequilibrium might explain the correlated functional status among segregating V segments, but an unknown experimental factor could not be ruled out.

The receptor's source is a woman aged 55 to 70 in good health and CMV-seronegative. The specimen was PBMCs.

Here is the DNA: TGTGCCAGCAGCGTAGGCGGAGGAGGGACCGGGGAGCTGTTTTTT. Its protein reads: CASSVGGGGTGELFF. This chain is built from TRBV9 and TRBJ2-2; 6 matching bases give a weak D call of TRBD2. V and J are truncated by 0 bases and 5 bases respectively, leaving an intervening sequence of 11 bases. Including the terminal cysteine and phenylalanine, the CDR3 comprises 15 residues. The CDR3 DNA has 45 bases and is translated from base 1. CDR1 and CDR2, looked up from the germline V gene, are SGDLS and YYNGEE.